A single sample is the source of the 21 T cell receptor beta chains below, sequenced in a study of blood T cell repertoires in COVID-19. Assay used: immunoSEQ multiplex PCR; TCRdb lists only in-frame clones, some missing. The table has over 80,000 clones, around 88% seen once; the top ten hold 17%. Sequenced input: peripheral blood. The receptors shown here come from a woman aged 60-75 years with acute or convalescent COVID-19.

The chain joins TRBV12-3 or TRBV12-4 to TRBJ2-1, with D possibly matching TRBD2 (7 bases). The CDR3 is 13 amino acids. V gave up 4 bases and J gave up 10 bases, with 14 bases separating them. The CDR3 bases are TGTGCCAGCAGTTCCGGGGGGCCAGGGGAGCAGTTCTTC. Its translation is CASSSGGPGEQFF.

The V call is TRBV5-5, the J call TRBJ1-2; possible D gene TRBD1, 5 bases. The CDR3 consists of 14 residues. The germline V gene encodes CDR1 SGHKS and CDR2 YYEKEE (reference sequence). The V and J ends lost 2 bases and 8 bases respectively, with 16 bases between them. CDR3: CASSLTGTTRGYTF. In DNA, the CDR3 is TGTGCCAGCAGCTTAACGGGGACGACTAGGGGCTACACCTTC.

This chain connects TRBV4-3 to TRBJ1-1, with D tentatively TRBD1 (5 bases). Germline values: CDR1 LGHNA, CDR2 YSLEER. The CDR3 runs 16 residues. The V end lost 2 bases, the J end lost 1 base, and 14 bases lay between the germline ends. The CDR3 protein is CASSQLGGGENTEAFF. Written as DNA, the CDR3 is TGCGCCAGCAGCCAATTGGGGGGGGGAGAGAACACTGAAGCTTTCTTT.

This clone was counted between two and nine times. The chain uses TRBV29-1 and TRBJ2-7, with TRBD2 matching over 8 bases. V lost 5 bases and J lost 0; bases outside the gene matches: 3. This CDR3 spans 13 amino acids. Germline assignment: CDR1 SQVTM and CDR2 ANQGSEA. CDR3 loop: CSVRSGSSYEQYF. The CDR3, as DNA: TGCAGCGTTAGGAGCGGGAGCTCCTACGAGCAGTACTTC.

In this sample, this clone turned up a few times. V gene TRBV2 combines with J gene TRBJ2-7; 9 bases agree with TRBD1. Per germline, CDR1 SNHLY and CDR2 FYNNEI. V lost 3 bases, J lost 3 bases, and 3 bases stayed unmatched. The CDR3 loop spans 14 amino acids. CDR3 protein: CASSDQGQGYEQYF. The CDR3 DNA reads TGTGCCAGCAGTGACCAGGGACAGGGCTACGAGCAGTACTTC.

This chain uses TRBV5-4 with TRBJ2-3; 9 positions match TRBD2. V lost 0 bases, J lost 2 bases, and 4 bases stayed unmatched. Looked up from germline, CDR1 is SGHNT and CDR2 is YYREEE (reference sequence). This CDR3 is 16 amino acids long. As DNA, the CDR3 is TGTGCCAGCAGCTTGGAGACTAGCGGACACACAGATACGCAGTATTTT. Its protein product is CASSLETSGHTDTQYF.

The CDR3, as DNA: TGTGCCAGCAGCCAAGGGACTAGCGGGGCCAGCTACAATGAGCAGTTCTTC. This codes for CASSQGTSGASYNEQFF. This rearrangement joins TRBV3-1 (or the pseudogene TRBV3-2) to TRBJ2-1; the match to TRBD2 covers 12 bases. J gave up 3 bases and V 1 base, and 4 bases lay outside the gene matches. In germline, CDR1 is LGHDT, CDR2 YNNKEL (reference sequence). The CDR3 is 17 amino acids.

The chain employs TRBV10-3 and TRBJ1-5, with D possibly being TRBD1 (5 bases). The CDR3 is 14 amino acids. The ends were cut back, 5 bases at V and 9 bases at J, with 17 bases in the middle. Germline V gene data show CDR1 as ENHRY and CDR2 as SYGVKD. The CDR3 DNA reads TGTGCCATCAGTACCGTGGGGGGGAACAGGCCCCAGCATTTT. Its protein is CAISTVGGNRPQHF.

DNA of the CDR3: TGTGCCAGCAGCCCCAGGGACAGAGACTACGAGCAGTACTTC. Translated: CASSPRDRDYEQYF. The chain recombines TRBV9 with TRBJ2-7; TRBD1 matches 7 bases. The CDR3 has 14 amino acids. Germline trimming cut 4 bases from V and 3 bases from J; bases unmatched to any gene: 7. CDR1 and CDR2 (germline): SGDLS, YYNGEE.

This rearrangement joins TRBV5-1 to TRBJ1-3, with TRBD1 identical over 9 bases. CDR1 is SGHRS, CDR2 YFSETQ, per germline. The V gene end was trimmed by 4 bases and the J gene end by 4 bases; junction bases not matched to a gene: 6. The CDR3 loop spans 15 amino acids. The CDR3: CASSPRTGVGNTIYF. CDR3 bases: TGCGCCAGCAGCCCCCGGACAGGGGTCGGAAACACCATATATTTT.

The rearrangement links TRBV27 to TRBJ2-6; no reliable D call. The CDR3 totals 13 residues. V shed 3 bases and J shed 3 bases, with 3 bases lying between them. CDR1 MNHEY and CDR2 SMNVEV come from the germline V gene (reference sequence). The DNA for the CDR3 is TGTGCCAGCAGTTTGAGTGGGGCCAACGTCCTGACTTTC. Translation gives CASSLSGANVLTF.

The genes are TRBV7-9 and TRBJ2-1; TRBD2 agrees at 12 bases. The length of the CDR3 is 18 residues. With V trimmed by 5 bases and J by 1 base, 9 bases remained unmatched. The V gene's germline CDR1 is SEHNR and CDR2 FQNEAQ (reference sequence). The CDR3, as DNA: TGTGCCAGCAGCCCTGGACTAGCGGGGACCACATCCTACAATGAGCAGTTCTTC. Translation: CASSPGLAGTTSYNEQFF.

The chain recombines TRBV5-1 with TRBJ2-7; TRBD1 matches at 8 bases. This CDR3 spans 15 amino acids. V shed 4 bases, J shed 6 bases, and the junction held 12 bases outside the gene matches. Germline V lookup: CDR1 SGHRS, CDR2 YFSETQ. The CDR3 region has the DNA TGCGCCAGCAGCCGTTTTACGGGACAGGTGCGCGAGCAGTACTTC. Protein sequence: CASSRFTGQVREQYF.

The chain joins TRBV19 to TRBJ2-5; D unclear. The germline V gene has CDR1 LNHDA and CDR2 SQIVND (reference sequence). CDR3 size: 12 residues. V was shortened by 7 bases and J by 4 bases, with 10 bases between the two germline ends. CDR3 amino acids: CASKARGETQYF. CDR3 sequence (DNA): TGTGCCAGTAAAGCCCGTGGAGAGACCCAGTACTTC.

In its sample, this clone was seen a few times. This rearrangement joins TRBV7-8 to TRBJ1-2; D remains ambiguous. Germline V gene sequence: CDR1 SGHVS, CDR2 FQNEAQ. This CDR3 spans 14 amino acids. Trimming left V 0 bases short and J 5 bases short, with 10 bases between. The CDR3 DNA sequence: TGTGCCAGCAGCTTAGCCCCCGCACAGTATGGCTACACCTTC. This sequence encodes CASSLAPAQYGYTF.

CDR3 sequence reads: CASSDFAGGNYNEQFF. DNA of the CDR3: TGTGCCAGCAGTGATTTTGCGGGGGGGAATTACAATGAGCAGTTCTTC. This sequence joins TRBV6-1 and TRBJ2-1; 9 bases fit TRBD2. Trimming at V came to 3 bases and at J to 4 bases, leaving 7 bases not matched to a gene. Germline V gene lookup returns CDR1 MNHNS and CDR2 SASEGT. This CDR3 spans 16 amino acids.

This clone has a single count. The CDR3 nucleotides read TGCGCCAGCACCGGCGGGACGAGGGAGCAGTACTTC. Translation: CASTGGTREQYF. The chain has TRBV5-1 and TRBJ2-7; weak D call: TRBD2 (6 bases). This CDR3 region has 12 residues. Germline CDR1 reads SGHRS; CDR2 reads YFSETQ. Trimming took 6 bases from V and 7 from J, leaving 14 bases between them.

This sequence joins TRBV7-3 and TRBJ1-1, with 9 bases aligning to TRBD1. CDR1 is SGHTA and CDR2 is FQGTGA in the germline V gene. The CDR3 is made up of 14 amino acids. V was clipped by 4 bases and J by 3 bases; unmatched bases: 3. The CDR3 DNA is TGTGCCAGCAGCTCTACAGGGGGCGACACTGAAGCTTTCTTT. As protein: CASSSTGGDTEAFF.

The chain carries TRBV12-3 or TRBV12-4 and TRBJ2-1; D not resolved. The CDR3 loop spans 13 amino acids. Trimming stripped 3 bases from V and 7 bases from J, with 10 bases between. The CDR3 DNA reads TGTGCCAGCAGTTTTGGTGAGCCGAATGAGCAGTTCTTC. Translation gives CASSFGEPNEQFF.

The rearrangement uses TRBV29-1 and TRBJ1-1, with D unclear. The CDR3 has 13 amino acids. The V end lost 6 bases, the J end lost 1 base, and 12 bases lay between the germline ends. Germline assignment: CDR1 SQVTM and CDR2 ANQGSEA. CDR3 loop: CSVLAYSNTEAFF. The DNA for the CDR3 is TGCAGCGTCTTAGCCTATTCGAACACTGAAGCTTTCTTT.

The rearrangement links TRBV7-8 to TRBJ1-5, with TRBD1 matching over 11 bases. The V gene's germline CDR1 is SGHVS and CDR2 FQNEAQ. V dropped 3 bases and J dropped 7; count of bases not matched to a gene: 8. The CDR3 length is 16 residues. The CDR3: CASSLGQGDSRQPQHF. The CDR3 DNA reads as TGTGCCAGCAGCTTGGGACAGGGGGATTCGAGGCAGCCCCAGCATTTT.